This TCR beta chain was sequenced during a study of T cell repertoires in cytomegalovirus infection. Overall study context: Evidence of both CMV infection and a matching HLA type came from public TCR beta signatures. Study-wide findings and caveats: Predominance within the ex vivo response was attributable to HLA-C-restricted CMV-specific TCR beta clonotypes. The study identified carriers of CMV plus the relevant HLA from cumulative public TCR beta family frequency.

Per germline, CDR1 MGHRA and CDR2 YSYEKL. The ends lost 5 bases at V and 4 bases at J; junction bases unmatched: 7. This CDR3 comprises 15 residues. Note on this clonotype: Its specificity is unknown.

TCRdb ran MiXCR on the reads and lists one entry per CDR3 protein. The sample includes 300,000 to 400,000 distinct CDR3 sequences, over 15% of them seen just once. This sequence was found in a human donor in good health (CMV status not recorded). Some clones in this sample may be carry-over from other donors' samples. Source material: PBMCs. The chain is built from TRBV4-1 and TRBJ2-3, with 9 bases lining up with TRBD1. The CDR3 DNA reads TGCGCCAGCAGCACCCGACAGGGGGGGGCAGATACGCAGTATTTT. The encoded protein is CASSTRQGGADTQYF.